Listed below are T cell receptor beta chains from one sample, sequenced in a study of OX40 agonist ivuxolimab in advanced cancers. Method: immunoSEQ multiplex PCR; TCRdb's copy keeps in-frame clones and lacks some. The table shows fewer than 40,000 clones, with roughly 80% occurring only once. This material consisted of CD4+ or CD8+ T cells sorted from blood, taken in a trial of the OX40 agonist ivuxolimab. These receptors were collected from an adult with an advanced solid tumor such as melanoma, head and neck, liver or kidney cancer. Both conserved end residues are part of each CDR3. Fields, in order: D gene, clone size, V gene, J gene, CDR3 protein, CDR3 DNA. D genes are given only for firm matches. Size is omitted from some rows. Given values are once, few, many or a class for expanded clones.

TRBD1	NA	TRBV18	TRBJ2-7	CASSTGQGVSYEQYF	TGTGCCAGCTCAACTGGACAGGGTGTTTCCTACGAGCAGTACTTC
NA	once	TRBV5-5	TRBJ1-4	CASSFTLGGKLFF	TGTGCCAGCAGCTTTACTCTCGGGGGAAAACTGTTTTTT
NA	NA	TRBV30	TRBJ2-5	CAWMGRGLRETQYF	TGTGCCTGGATGGGGCGGGGACTTCGAGAGACCCAGTACTTC
TRBD2	NA	TRBV18	TRBJ2-7	CASSPGTSGRVHEQYF	TGTGCCAGCTCACCCGGGACTAGCGGGAGAGTCCACGAGCAGTACTTC
NA	NA	TRBV19	TRBJ2-2	CASSISGGLNTGELFF	TGTGCCAGTAGTATATCCGGGGGCCTGAACACCGGGGAGCTGTTTTTT
NA	NA	TRBV5-5	TRBJ1-2	CASSRGSDYGYTF	TGTGCCAGCAGCCGGGGATCAGACTATGGCTACACCTTC
NA	few	TRBV19	TRBJ1-4	CASKAAGDNEKLFF	TGTGCCAGTAAGGCGGCCGGGGACAATGAAAAACTGTTTTTT
TRBD2	NA	TRBV19	TRBJ2-2	CASKIAGAPGELFF	TGTGCCAGTAAGATAGCGGGGGCCCCCGGGGAGCTGTTTTTT
NA	NA	TRBV29-1	TRBJ1-2	CSVENRDYGYTF	TGCAGCGTTGAAAACAGGGATTATGGCTACACCTTC
NA	NA	TRBV20-1	TRBJ2-7	CSARGVYEQYF	TGCAGTGCTCGAGGGGTCTACGAGCAGTACTTC
NA	NA	TRBV28	TRBJ1-4	CASTPGGAPLREKLFF	TGTGCCAGCACCCCTGGAGGGGCACCTTTAAGGGAAAAACTGTTTTTT
NA	NA	TRBV7-2	TRBJ2-7	CASSSSGGQGEQYF	TGTGCCAGCAGCTCCTCCGGGGGCCAGGGAGAGCAGTACTTC
NA	NA	TRBV11-1	TRBJ1-3	CASSLEGSFSGNTIYF	TGTGCCAGCAGCTTAGAGGGCAGCTTCTCTGGAAACACCATATATTTT
TRBD1	NA	TRBV5-1	TRBJ2-2	CASSDRATGELFF	TGCGCCAGCAGCGACAGGGCCACCGGGGAGCTGTTTTTT
NA	NA	TRBV4-1	TRBJ1-2	CASSQVGYGYTF	TGCGCCAGCAGCCAAGTCGGCTATGGCTACACCTTC
NA	NA	TRBV28	TRBJ1-1	CASSTQGYMNTEAFF	TGTGCCAGCAGTACCCAGGGATACATGAACACTGAAGCTTTCTTT
TRBD1	NA	TRBV6-7	TRBJ2-5	CASITGTGGWEQYF	TGTGCCAGCATCACCGGGACAGGGGGTTGGGAGCAGTACTTC
NA	NA	TRBV18	TRBJ2-7	CASSPAAYEQYF	TGTGCCAGCTCACCGGCCGCATACGAGCAGTACTTC
NA	NA	TRBV30	TRBJ1-3	CAWRVQGSGNTIYF	TGTGCCTGGAGGGTACAGGGATCTGGAAACACCATATATTTT
NA	few	TRBV18	TRBJ1-3	CASSTGEVFGNTIYF	TGTGCCAGCTCAACGGGAGAGGTCTTTGGAAACACCATATATTTT
NA	NA	TRBV6-6	TRBJ2-6	CASSSLGGANVLTF	TGTGCCAGCAGTTCCTTAGGAGGGGCCAACGTCCTGACTTTC
NA	NA	TRBV2	TRBJ2-7	CASSDPRAPYEQYF	TGTGCCAGCAGTGACCCCAGGGCTCCCTACGAGCAGTACTTC
NA	NA	TRBV28	TRBJ2-1	CASRTYNEQFF	TGTGCCAGCAGGACCTACAATGAGCAGTTCTTC
NA	NA	TRBV10-1	TRBJ2-5	CASSESTAQETQYF	TGCGCCAGCAGTGAGTCGACAGCGCAAGAGACCCAGTACTTC
NA	NA	TRBV9	TRBJ2-5	CASSPRGVTQETQYF	TGTGCCAGCAGCCCCCGTGGAGTAACGCAAGAGACCCAGTACTTC
NA	NA	TRBV29-1	TRBJ1-1	CSGYLGYTEAFF	TGCAGCGGCTATCTGGGATACACTGAAGCTTTCTTT
TRBD2	NA	TRBV2	TRBJ2-1	CASSRGAGGSKVQFF	TGTGCCAGCAGCCGAGGAGCGGGAGGCTCGAAGGTGCAGTTCTTC
TRBD1	NA	TRBV6-4	TRBJ2-6	CAMRTGKSGANVLTF	TGTGCCATGCGGACAGGGAAGTCTGGGGCCAACGTCCTGACTTTC
NA	NA	TRBV7-2	TRBJ2-5	CASSLNWGETQYF	TGTGCCAGCAGCTTAAACTGGGGGGAGACCCAGTACTTC
TRBD1	few	TRBV30	TRBJ1-2	CAWSRTGVVYGYTF	TGTGCCTGGAGTAGGACAGGGGTGGTTTATGGCTACACCTTC
TRBD1	NA	TRBV2	TRBJ2-7	CASMGQIIYEQYF	TGTGCCAGCATGGGACAGATTATCTACGAGCAGTACTTC
NA	few	TRBV18	TRBJ2-1	CASSPRAPNEQFF	TGTGCCAGCTCACCCAGGGCCCCCAATGAGCAGTTCTTC
TRBD2	NA	TRBV28	TRBJ2-7	CASSSPEAGGYEQYF	TGTGCCAGCAGTTCTCCAGAAGCGGGAGGCTACGAGCAGTACTTC
NA	NA	TRBV9	TRBJ2-5	CASSVASAGQETQYF	TGTGCCAGCAGCGTAGCCAGCGCCGGCCAAGAGACCCAGTACTTC
NA	NA	TRBV10-3	TRBJ2-3	CAISEAKDTQYF	TGTGCCATCAGTGAGGCCAAAGATACGCAGTATTTT
NA	NA	TRBV7-2	TRBJ2-7	CASSLALLAGYEQYF	TGTGCCAGCAGCTTAGCTTTGCTTGCCGGTTACGAGCAGTACTTC
TRBD2	NA	TRBV4-2	TRBJ2-1	CASSQDTGTSGPKQFF	TGTGCCAGCAGCCAAGATACGGGGACTAGCGGTCCCAAGCAGTTCTTC
TRBD2	NA	TRBV5-6	TRBJ2-7	CASSYGTRGYEQYF	TGTGCCAGCAGCTACGGGACTAGGGGGTACGAGCAGTACTTC
NA	NA	TRBV5-1	TRBJ2-1	CASSLRRGSYNEQFF	TGCGCCAGCAGCTTAAGACGCGGCTCCTACAATGAGCAGTTCTTC
NA	NA	TRBV6-6	TRBJ2-7	CASRVGRLTYEQYF	TGTGCCAGCAGAGTAGGACGGCTTACCTACGAGCAGTACTTC
TRBD2	NA	TRBV29-1	TRBJ2-1	CSVVAGGPGEQFF	TGCAGCGTTGTAGCGGGAGGGCCGGGTGAGCAGTTCTTC
NA	NA	TRBV7-8	TRBJ2-3	CASSLFAGGGAQYF	TGTGCCAGCAGCTTATTCGCGGGTGGGGGTGCGCAGTATTTT